The rows below give T cell receptor beta chains drawn from one sample of a study of T-cell reconstitution after alpha-beta-depleted transplantation in children. TCRdb independently ran MiXCR on the PCR reads; one entry per CDR3 protein. The sample has 250,000 to 400,000 distinct CDR3 sequences, approximately 23% seen once. The sample was PBMCs, mostly from graft donor cells, taken 180 days after TCRalphabeta/CD19-depleted stem cell transplant. The receptors here all came from a male patient younger than 18 who had a stem cell transplant for acute lymphoblastic leukemia, so the T cells may come from the graft donor. Both conserved end residues are part of each CDR3. D genes are given only for firm matches. The size field is filled for only some rows; it gives once, few, many or a size class.

.,TRBV2,.,TRBJ1-1,TGTGCCAGCAGTGAAGCTCAAACAGGGTTAGCTGAAGCTTTCTTT,CASSEAQTGLAEAFF
.,TRBV6-1,TRBD1,TRBJ1-1,TGTGCCAGCAGACCCCCTTCCGGACAGGGGTACACTGAAGCTTTCTTT,CASRPPSGQGYTEAFF
few,TRBV7-9,.,TRBJ1-5,TGTGCCAGCAGCTTCGGGCAGGTCAATCAGCCCCAGCATTTT,CASSFGQVNQPQHF
.,TRBV9,.,TRBJ1-1,TGTGCCAGCAGCGAAAACCCCGGGGGCACTGAAGCTTTCTTT,CASSENPGGTEAFF
many,TRBV5-1,.,TRBJ2-2,TGCGCCAGCAGCTTGGTGAGCACCGGGGAGCTGTTTTTT,CASSLVSTGELFF
.,TRBV30,TRBD2,TRBJ2-1,TGTGCCTGGAGTAGATCTAGCGGTCTAAATGAGCAGTTCTTC,CAWSRSSGLNEQFF
.,TRBV11-1,.,TRBJ2-3,TGTGCCAGCAGCTTAGAGACCTACACAGATACGCAGTATTTT,CASSLETYTDTQYF
.,TRBV10-3,TRBD2,TRBJ2-7,TGTGCCATCAGTGATGGGGGGCGGGAGGGCCGCTACGAGCAGTACTTC,CAISDGGREGRYEQYF
.,TRBV5-1,.,TRBJ1-2,TGCGCCAGCAGCTTTTTGGTCGGGTCTAACTATGGCTACACCTTC,CASSFLVGSNYGYTF
.,TRBV20-1,TRBD2,TRBJ2-2,TGCAGTGCTAGAGCGTACGGACTAGATGGCGGGGAGCTGTTTTTT,CSARAYGLDGGELFF
.,TRBV27,.,TRBJ2-5,TGTGCCAGCAGTTTATTCTACCGACTAGGAAGGGAGACCCAGTACTTC,CASSLFYRLGRETQYF
few,TRBV20-1,TRBD2,TRBJ2-7,TGCAGTGTCGGGGTAGCGGGAGTGTGGGAGCAGTACTTC,CSVGVAGVWEQYF
few,TRBV11-3,.,TRBJ2-1,TGTGCCAGCAGCCCGGGGACCACACGCGGAGATGAGCAGTTCTTC,CASSPGTTRGDEQFF
.,TRBV20-1,.,TRBJ2-1,TGCAGTGCTAGAGAGGACCTTAGCGCTACTGACCTTAATGAGCAGTTCTTC,CSAREDLSATDLNEQFF
.,TRBV12-3/TRBV12-4,.,TRBJ2-3,TGTGCCAGCAGGTCTGGCACAGATACGCAGTATTTT,CASRSGTDTQYF
few,TRBV5-1,TRBD2,TRBJ2-7,TGCGCCAGCAGCTTGGCGGGGTATCCGACGGGAGGGCCCTACGAGCAGTACTTC,CASSLAGYPTGGPYEQYF
few,TRBV7-8,.,TRBJ2-5,TGTGCCAGCAGCCCCCCGGGACGGAGGTGGGAGACCCAGTACTTC,CASSPPGRRWETQYF
few,TRBV7-6,TRBD1,TRBJ2-1,TGTGCCAGCAGCTTAGGCGACAGGGCTCACCGAAGCTCCTACAATGAGCAGTTCTTC,CASSLGDRAHRSSYNEQFF
few,TRBV7-8,.,TRBJ2-3,TGTGCCAGCAGCTTAGAATCTTTAACAGATACGCAGTATTTT,CASSLESLTDTQYF
few,TRBV20-1,.,TRBJ2-5,TGCAGTGCTAGCAGCATGGCCACCCAGTACTTC,CSASSMATQYF
.,TRBV18,TRBD2,TRBJ2-1,TGTGCCAGCTCACCACTCCCCGGGACTAGCGGGAGGTATGAGCAGTTCTTC,CASSPLPGTSGRYEQFF
.,TRBV28,TRBD2,TRBJ2-5,TGTGCCAGCGGACTAGCTTCGGCCCAGTACTTC,CASGLASAQYF
many,TRBV5-1,.,TRBJ2-1,TGCGCCAGCACTGGGCACCTTTACAATGAGCAGTTCTTC,CASTGHLYNEQFF
many,TRBV12-3/TRBV12-4,TRBD1,TRBJ1-1,TGCGGACAGGGAAGGGCTGAAGCTTTCTTT,CGQGRAEAFF
.,TRBV7-2,.,TRBJ1-5,TGTGCCAGCAGCTTAGGGAGCAATCAGCCCCACCATTTT,CASSLGSNQPHHF
few,TRBV6-5,TRBD1,TRBJ1-2,TGTGCCAGCACCGAGACCGGGACAGGTTTCTATGGCTACACCTTC,CASTETGTGFYGYTF
.,TRBV5-1,TRBD1,TRBJ1-2,TGCGCCAGCAGCTCCCTCGCAGGGGGCACTGGCTACACCTTC,CASSSLAGGTGYTF
many,TRBV12-3/TRBV12-4,.,TRBJ2-2,TGTGCCAGCAGTTTTAGAAGGGTTGTCGGGGAGCTGTTTTTT,CASSFRRVVGELFF
few,TRBV7-3,.,TRBJ2-1,TGTGCCAGCAGCTTCCGACTAGGTTCCTACAATGAGCAGTTCTTC,CASSFRLGSYNEQFF
few,TRBV5-1,TRBD2,TRBJ2-5,TGCGCCAGCAGCTTGGGGACTAGCGCTAAAGAGACCCAGTACTTC,CASSLGTSAKETQYF
few,TRBV7-6,TRBD2,TRBJ2-3,TGTGCCAGCAGCTTAGGGACTAGCGGGAGGCGGCATACGCAGTATTTT,CASSLGTSGRRHTQYF
.,TRBV10-2,.,TRBJ2-7,TGCGCCAGCAGTGAGAGGTCGGGGATCTACGAGCAGTACTTC,CASSERSGIYEQYF
few,TRBV5-1,TRBD1,TRBJ2-5,TGCGCCAGCAGCCTGGGACAGGGGGTGTTAGAGACCCAGTACTTC,CASSLGQGVLETQYF
.,TRBV12-3/TRBV12-4,TRBD1,TRBJ2-7,TGTGCCAGCAGACAGACTCTGGTAACAGGGGGCGGCGAGCAGTACTTC,CASRQTLVTGGGEQYF
many,TRBV12-3/TRBV12-4,TRBD2,TRBJ2-1,TGTGCCAGCAGTTCCCCTAGCGGGAGGGTCGATGAGCAGTTCTTC,CASSSPSGRVDEQFF
.,TRBV3-1,TRBD1,TRBJ2-3,TGTGCCAGCAGCGCACAGGGGCGGACAGATACGCAGTATTTT,CASSAQGRTDTQYF
.,TRBV5-1,TRBD1,TRBJ1-1,TGCGCCAGCAGCTTGACAGGGGGTGAAGCTTTCTTT,CASSLTGGEAFF
few,TRBV7-2,TRBD1,TRBJ1-2,TGTGCCAGCAGCATCCGGACAGGGCCCTCTGGCTACACCTTC,CASSIRTGPSGYTF
many,TRBV5-1,.,TRBJ2-1,TGCGCCAGCAGCTGGGGGCTCCGGAGCTCCTACAATGAGCAGTTCTTC,CASSWGLRSSYNEQFF
.,TRBV15,.,TRBJ2-5,TGTGCCACCAGCAGAGGAGCGCTCCAAGAGACCCAGTACTTC,CATSRGALQETQYF
.,TRBV9,.,TRBJ2-7,TGTGCCAGCAGCGTAGGGGTTAGCTTTTCCCTCGAGCAGTACTTC,CASSVGVSFSLEQYF
.,TRBV7-9,TRBD2,TRBJ2-7,TGTGCCAGCAGCTTGGGACTAGCGGGAGTCGACGAGCAGTACTTC,CASSLGLAGVDEQYF
.,TRBV11-2,.,TRBJ2-7,TGTGCCAGCAGCTTAGGGAGGATAGCCTACGAGCAGTACTTC,CASSLGRIAYEQYF
.,TRBV12-3/TRBV12-4,.,TRBJ1-4,TGTGCCAGCAGTGTTCCAGGGAGAATGGCTGAAAAACTGTTTTTT,CASSVPGRMAEKLFF
few,TRBV3-1,.,TRBJ1-3,TGTGCCAGCAGCCAAGACAGGTCCACAGCCTCTGGAAACACCATATATTTT,CASSQDRSTASGNTIYF
once,TRBV2,TRBD2,TRBJ2-1,TGTGCCAGCCTCAGGCTAGCGGGAGGGGACAATGAGCAGCTCTTC,CASLRLAGGDNEQLF
.,TRBV5-1,TRBD2,TRBJ2-4,TGCGCCAGCAGCTTGCCGCCGGGAGGGCCCATTCTAACAGCCAAAAACATTCAGTACTTC,CASSLPPGGPILTAKNIQYF
few,TRBV24-1,.,TRBJ2-5,TGTGCCACCAGTCGAGGGGGGCAAGAGACCCAGTACTTC,CATSRGGQETQYF
.,TRBV7-2,.,TRBJ2-1,TGTGCCAGCAGCTTAGCCTTGGCCAATGAGCAGTTCTTC,CASSLALANEQFF